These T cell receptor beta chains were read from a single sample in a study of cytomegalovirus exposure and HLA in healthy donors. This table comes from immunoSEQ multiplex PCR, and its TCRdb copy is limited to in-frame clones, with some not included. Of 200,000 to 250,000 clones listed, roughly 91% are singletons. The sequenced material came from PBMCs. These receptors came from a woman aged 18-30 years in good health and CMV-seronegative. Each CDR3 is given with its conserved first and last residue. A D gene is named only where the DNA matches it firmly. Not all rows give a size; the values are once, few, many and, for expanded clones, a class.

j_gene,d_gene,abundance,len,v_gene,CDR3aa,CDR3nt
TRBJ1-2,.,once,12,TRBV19,CASSVDLYGYTF,TGTGCCAGTAGTGTAGACCTCTATGGCTACACCTTC
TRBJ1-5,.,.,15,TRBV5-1,CASSLTGQSNQPQHF,TGCGCCAGCAGCTTGACAGGGCAAAGCAATCAGCCCCAGCATTTT
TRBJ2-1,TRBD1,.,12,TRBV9,CASIRQGGEQFF,TGTGCCAGCATCCGACAGGGCGGTGAGCAGTTCTTC
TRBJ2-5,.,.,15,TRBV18,CASSPDVGLQETQYF,TGTGCCAGCTCACCAGATGTAGGACTCCAAGAGACCCAGTACTTC
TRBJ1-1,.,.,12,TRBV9,CASSEIGTEAFF,TGTGCCAGCAGCGAGATCGGCACTGAAGCTTTCTTT
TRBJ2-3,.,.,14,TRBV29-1,CSVVRGSDTDTQYF,TGCAGCGTTGTAAGGGGGAGTGATACAGATACGCAGTATTTT
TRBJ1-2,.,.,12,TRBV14,CASSPQGFGYTF,TGTGCCAGCAGCCCGCAGGGTTTTGGCTACACCTTC
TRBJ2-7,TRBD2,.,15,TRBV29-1,CSATLGAGVMREQYF,TGCAGCGCCACTCTAGGGGCGGGAGTTATGAGGGAGCAGTACTTC
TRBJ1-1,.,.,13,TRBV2,CASSLSMGAEAFF,TGTGCCAGCAGCCTTTCCATGGGAGCTGAAGCTTTCTTT
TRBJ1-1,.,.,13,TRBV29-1,CSVETGLNTEAFF,TGCAGCGTTGAAACAGGGCTGAACACTGAAGCTTTCTTT
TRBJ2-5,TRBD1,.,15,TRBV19,CASSAHRGRVETQYF,TGTGCCAGTAGTGCCCACAGGGGTAGGGTGGAGACCCAGTACTTC
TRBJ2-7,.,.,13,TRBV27,CASAGGIAYEQYF,TGTGCCAGTGCCGGAGGGATAGCCTACGAGCAGTACTTC
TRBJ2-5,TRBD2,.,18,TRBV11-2,CASSLDSGREVFQETQYF,TGTGCCAGCAGCTTAGATTCGGGGCGGGAGGTGTTCCAAGAGACCCAGTACTTC
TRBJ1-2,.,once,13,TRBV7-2,CASSLDHSYGYTF,TGTGCCAGCAGCTTAGATCACAGCTATGGCTACACCTTC
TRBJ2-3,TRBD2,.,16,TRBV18,CASSPPGTSGSNTQYF,TGTGCCAGCTCACCACCTGGGACTAGCGGGAGTAATACGCAGTATTTT
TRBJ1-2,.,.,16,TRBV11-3,CASSRLGTRARDGYTF,TGTGCCAGCAGCCGATTAGGTACCAGGGCCCGGGATGGCTACACCTTC
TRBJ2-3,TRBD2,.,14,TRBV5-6,CASSFLAGTDTQYF,TGTGCCAGCAGCTTCTTAGCGGGAACAGATACGCAGTATTTT
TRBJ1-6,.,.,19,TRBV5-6,CASSLNWGTQVRDNSPLHF,TGTGCCAGCAGCTTGAATTGGGGAACACAGGTCCGAGATAATTCACCCCTCCACTTT
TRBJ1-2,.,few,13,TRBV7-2,CASSVTRNYGYTF,TGTGCCAGCAGCGTGACTCGTAACTATGGCTACACCTTC
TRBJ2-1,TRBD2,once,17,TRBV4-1,CASSQSLARGGYNEQFF,TGCGCCAGCAGCCAATCCCTAGCTCGGGGGGGCTACAATGAGCAGTTCTTC
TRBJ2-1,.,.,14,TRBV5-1,CASGEPPPYNEQFF,TGCGCCAGCGGTGAGCCGCCGCCATACAATGAGCAGTTCTTC
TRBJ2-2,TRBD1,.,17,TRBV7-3,CASSLTRDRGFTGELFF,TGTGCCAGCAGCTTAACTCGGGACAGGGGTTTCACCGGGGAGCTGTTTTTT
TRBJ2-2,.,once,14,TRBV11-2,CASSLRIWVGELFF,TGTGCCAGCAGCCTGCGGATTTGGGTCGGGGAGCTGTTTTTT
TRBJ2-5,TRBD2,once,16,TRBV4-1,CASSQDRRGGQQTQYF,TGCGCCAGCAGCCAAGATAGGCGGGGGGGCCAGCAGACCCAGTACTTC
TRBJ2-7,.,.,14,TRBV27,CASRRLGRVYEQYF,TGTGCCAGCAGGCGGTTAGGTCGGGTGTACGAGCAGTACTTC
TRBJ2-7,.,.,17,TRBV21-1,CASSKDQRIKQYYEQYF,TGTGCCAGCAGCAAAGATCAGAGAATAAAACAGTACTACGAGCAGTACTTC
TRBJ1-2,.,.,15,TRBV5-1,CASSLEQGSYYGYTF,TGCGCCAGCAGCTTGGAGCAGGGGTCTTACTATGGCTACACCTTC
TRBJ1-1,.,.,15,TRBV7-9,CASSPVRTENTEAFF,TGTGCCAGCAGCCCAGTTCGGACAGAAAACACTGAAGCTTTCTTT
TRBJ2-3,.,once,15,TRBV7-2,CASSLRDFRTDTQYF,TGTGCCAGCAGCCTGCGGGACTTCCGCACAGATACGCAGTATTTT
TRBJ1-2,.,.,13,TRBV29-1,CSVGVGSNYGYTF,TGCAGCGTGGGAGTTGGGTCTAACTATGGCTACACCTTC
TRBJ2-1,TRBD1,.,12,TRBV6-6,CASSSTGDEQFF,TGTGCCAGCAGTTCAACAGGGGATGAGCAGTTCTTC
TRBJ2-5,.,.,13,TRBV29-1,CSSKGDMQETQYF,TGCAGCTCAAAGGGGGATATGCAAGAGACCCAGTACTTC
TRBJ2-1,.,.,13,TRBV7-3,CASSLLSGNEQFF,TGTGCCAGCAGCTTACTTTCGGGCAATGAGCAGTTCTTC
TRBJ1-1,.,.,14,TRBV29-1,CSATIRGMNTEAFF,TGCAGCGCTACAATCAGAGGAATGAACACTGAAGCTTTCTTT
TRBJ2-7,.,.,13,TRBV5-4,CASSFSGSYEQYF,TGTGCCAGCAGCTTCTCGGGGTCCTACGAGCAGTACTTC
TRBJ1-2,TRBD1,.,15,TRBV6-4,CASSSWGQGNYGYTF,TGTGCCAGCAGCTCCTGGGGACAGGGGAACTATGGCTACACCTTC
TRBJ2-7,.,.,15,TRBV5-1,CASSPDSTNAYEQYF,TGCGCCAGCAGCCCCGACAGTACTAATGCCTACGAGCAGTACTTC
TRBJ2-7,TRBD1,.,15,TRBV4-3,CASSRYRQGDYEQYF,TGCGCCAGCAGCAGATACCGACAGGGGGACTACGAGCAGTACTTC
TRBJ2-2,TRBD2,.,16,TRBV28,CASNILAGGAPGELFF,TGTGCCAGCAACATACTGGCCGGGGGGGCCCCCGGGGAGCTGTTTTTT
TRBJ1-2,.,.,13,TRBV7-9,CASSLGQGNGYTF,TGTGCCAGCAGCTTAGGCCAGGGAAACGGCTACACCTTC
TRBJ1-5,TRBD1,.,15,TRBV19,CASRPGTGSMQPQHF,TGTGCCAGTAGGCCCGGGACAGGGTCGATGCAGCCCCAGCATTTT
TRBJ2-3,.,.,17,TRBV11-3,CASSPGGLWGLTDTQYF,TGTGCCAGCAGCCCCGGGGGATTGTGGGGCCTCACAGATACGCAGTATTTT
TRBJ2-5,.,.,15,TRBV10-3,CAISEGQTFQETQYF,TGTGCCATCAGTGAAGGACAGACCTTCCAAGAGACCCAGTACTTC
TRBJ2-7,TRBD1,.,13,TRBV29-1,CSVPSGGPGEQYF,TGCAGCGTTCCTTCAGGGGGTCCCGGAGAGCAGTACTTC
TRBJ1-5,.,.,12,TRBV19,CARKTKRQPQHF,TGTGCCAGAAAGACAAAACGGCAGCCCCAGCATTTT
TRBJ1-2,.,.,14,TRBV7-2,CASSLETGNYGYTF,TGTGCCAGCAGCTTAGAAACAGGGAATTATGGCTACACCTTC
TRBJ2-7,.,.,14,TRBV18,CASSPEPTSYEQYF,TGTGCCAGCTCACCAGAACCTACTAGCTACGAGCAGTACTTC
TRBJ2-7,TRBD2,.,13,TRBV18,CASSPLGGGEQYF,TGTGCCAGCTCACCATTAGGCGGGGGCGAGCAGTACTTC
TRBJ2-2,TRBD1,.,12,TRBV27,CSTGTNTGELFF,TGCTCGACAGGGACAAACACCGGGGAGCTGTTTTTT
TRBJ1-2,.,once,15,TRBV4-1,CASSQPRDKNYGYTF,TGCGCCAGCAGCCAACCCCGGGACAAGAACTATGGCTACACCTTC
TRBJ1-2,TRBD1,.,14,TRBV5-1,CASASGTGGYGYTF,TGCGCCAGCGCCTCCGGGACAGGAGGCTATGGCTACACCTTC
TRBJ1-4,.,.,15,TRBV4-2,CASSEGGLTNEKLFF,TGTGCCAGCAGCGAAGGCGGACTCACGAATGAAAAACTGTTTTTT
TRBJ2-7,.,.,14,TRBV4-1,CASSQTGYSYEQYF,TGCGCCAGCAGCCAGACGGGTTACTCCTACGAGCAGTACTTC
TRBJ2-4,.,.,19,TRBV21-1,CASSKRQGARRGAKNIQYF,TGTGCCAGCAGCAAGAGACAGGGGGCAAGGCGTGGGGCCAAAAACATTCAGTACTTC
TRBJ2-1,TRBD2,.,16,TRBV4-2,CASSQEVAGGSGEQFF,TGTGCCAGCAGCCAAGAAGTAGCGGGGGGGTCAGGTGAGCAGTTCTTC
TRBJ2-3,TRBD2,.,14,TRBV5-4,CASSLGTSGDTQYF,TGTGCCAGCAGCCTGGGGACTAGCGGAGATACGCAGTATTTT
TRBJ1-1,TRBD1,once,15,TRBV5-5,CASSLGPGQDTEAFF,TGTGCCAGCAGCTTGGGCCCGGGACAGGATACTGAAGCTTTCTTT
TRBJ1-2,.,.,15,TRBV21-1,CASSPRDRVYYGYTF,TGTGCCAGCAGCCCCCGGGACAGGGTTTACTATGGCTACACCTTC
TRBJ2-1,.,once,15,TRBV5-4,CASSLGGDPNDGQFF,TGTGCCAGCAGCTTGGGCGGGGACCCCAATGATGGGCAGTTCTTC
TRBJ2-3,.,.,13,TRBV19,CASSTFHTYTQYF,TGTGCCAGTAGTACCTTCCACACCTATACGCAGTATTTT